What follows are 25 T cell receptor beta chains derived from one specimen sequenced in a study of T cell responses to AZD1222 COVID-19 vaccine. The table came from immunoSEQ multiplex PCR; TCRdb's copy has only in-frame clones and leaves some out. The sample comprises around 150,000 clones, about 92% of which are singletons, and 2.5% to 3.5% rests with the top ten. Source: peripheral blood, taken 28 days after the second AZD1222 dose. The receptors shown here come from an adult who received the AZD1222 COVID-19 vaccine.

The chain carries TRBV5-4 and TRBJ2-7; TRBD2 aligns across 11 bases. V shed 2 bases and J 3 bases; nucleotides not matched to a gene: 4. This CDR3 has 15 amino acids. CDR1 SGHNT and CDR2 YYREEE come from the germline V gene (reference sequence). The CDR3 spells CASSLGLAGVYEQYF. In nucleotides, the CDR3 is TGTGCCAGCAGCTTAGGACTAGCGGGTGTCTACGAGCAGTACTTC.

The V and J genes are TRBV11-2 and TRBJ2-2, with 7 bases identical to TRBD1. CDR3 length equals 16 residues. J gave up 1 base and V 6 bases, and 8 bases lay outside the gene matches. Germline V gene sequence: CDR1 SGHAT, CDR2 FQNNGV. The CDR3 loop reads CASSRQGQLNTGELFF. The CDR3 coding sequence is TGTGCCAGCAGTCGTCAGGGACAGTTGAACACCGGGGAGCTGTTTTTT.

The genes are TRBV5-6 and TRBJ1-1; D is unclear. Germline V CDR1 and CDR2: SGHDT, YYEEEE. V lost 0 bases to trimming and J lost 4 bases, with 10 bases between them. CDR3 length: 14 amino acids. The CDR3 here is CASSLAGPITEAFF. The CDR3 DNA reads as TGTGCCAGCAGCTTGGCCGGACCGATCACTGAAGCTTTCTTT.

CDR3 sequence: CASSKTGAGGELFF. In DNA form, the CDR3 reads TGTGCCAGCAGTAAGACAGGGGCGGGCGGGGAGCTGTTTTTT. The V call is TRBV28, the J call TRBJ2-2, with 8 bases lining up with TRBD1. The CDR3 consists of 14 residues. The V segment lost 5 bases and the J segment 7 bases; nucleotides outside the gene matches: 6. Germline CDR1 reads MDHEN; CDR2 reads SYDVKM.

V gene TRBV14 combines with J gene TRBJ1-6; the D is unclear. Per the germline V gene, CDR1 is SGHDN and CDR2 is FVKESK. The CDR3 sequence is 14 residues long. V was cut by 1 base and J by 11 bases, with 12 bases left in between. CDR3 in DNA: TGTGCCAGCAGCCAAGGGTGGGGAGCGACACCCCTCCACTTT. This encodes CASSQGWGATPLHF.

The chain links TRBV28 to TRBJ1-2; TRBD1 matches 9 bases. After removal of 6 bases from V and 6 bases from J, the junction contained 8 bases not matched to a gene. This CDR3 has 14 amino acids. The V gene's germline CDR1 is MDHEN and CDR2 SYDVKM. The CDR3 DNA follows: TGTGCCAGCAGACCGGGACAGGGAACCCATGGCTACACCTTC. Translation gives CASRPGQGTHGYTF.

The chain recombines TRBV19 with TRBJ2-4; possible D gene TRBD1, 6 bases. V lost 5 bases to trimming and J lost 0 bases, with 14 bases between them. The germline V gene encodes CDR1 LNHDA and CDR2 SQIVND (reference sequence). The CDR3 extends over 16 amino acids. CDR3: CASSPRTAVAKNIQYF. Here the CDR3 DNA reads TGTGCCAGTAGTCCAAGGACAGCTGTAGCCAAAAACATTCAGTACTTC.

The V gene is TRBV14, the J gene TRBJ2-5, with D hard to call. Trimming removed 1 base from V and 4 bases from J, with 10 bases in between. The CDR3 is 14 amino acids. Germline V gene lookup returns CDR1 SGHDN and CDR2 FVKESK. The CDR3 loop is CASSQAAQGETQYF. The CDR3 DNA reads TGTGCCAGCAGCCAAGCTGCCCAAGGAGAGACCCAGTACTTC.

The chain has TRBV27 and TRBJ1-2; D call uncertain. Trimming cost V 7 bases and J 7 bases, with 13 bases left between them. This CDR3 spans 12 amino acids. Germline CDR1 reads MNHEY; CDR2 reads SMNVEV (reference sequence). The CDR3 loop reads CASTGRAGGYTF. The CDR3 DNA is TGTGCCAGCACGGGAAGGGCGGGTGGCTACACCTTC.

The J gene is TRBJ1-2, the V gene TRBV11-3; D gene uncertain. The CDR3 sequence is 14 residues long. CDR1 and CDR2 from the germline V gene are SGHNT and YENEEA. V was clipped by 2 bases and J by 6 bases, with 13 bases between them. The CDR3 sequence is CASSLPRGLDGYTF. CDR3 nucleotide sequence: TGTGCCAGCAGCTTACCGCGTGGGCTCGATGGCTACACCTTC.

This clone was observed a few times. The rearrangement uses TRBV12-3 or TRBV12-4 and TRBJ1-1, with D uncertain. There are 13 residues in the CDR3. V was pared by 5 bases and J by 3 bases, with 10 bases between. CDR3 DNA: TGTGCCAGCAGTCCCCGTGGGGACACTGAAGCTTTCTTT. This codes for CASSPRGDTEAFF.

The chain links TRBV6-6 to TRBJ2-7; 10 nucleotides match TRBD1. Germline CDR1 reads MNHNY; CDR2 reads SVGAGI (reference sequence). After removal of 11 bases from V and 2 bases from J, the junction contained 9 bases not matched to a gene. The CDR3 length is 14 residues. CDR3 in DNA: TGTGCCGCGCGTTCCGGGACAGGGGCCTACGAGCAGTACTTC. It is translated as CAARSGTGAYEQYF.

The chain has TRBV2 and TRBJ1-1, with 8 positions matching TRBD1. With V trimmed by 10 bases and J by 0 bases, 7 bases remained unmatched. Per the germline V gene, CDR1 is SNHLY and CDR2 is FYNNEI. This CDR3 spans 14 amino acids. CDR3 in amino acids: CATETGVLNTEAFF. CDR3 DNA: TGTGCCACAGAGACAGGGGTATTGAACACTGAAGCTTTCTTT.

V is TRBV27 and J is TRBJ1-1, with D possibly matching TRBD1 (6 bases). V dropped 2 bases and J dropped 4 bases, with 11 bases sitting between them. There are 14 residues in the CDR3. Germline V gene sequence: CDR1 MNHEY, CDR2 SMNVEV (reference sequence). The CDR3 protein is CASSLAGAGTEAFF. The CDR3 DNA reads as TGTGCCAGCAGTTTAGCGGGGGCTGGCACTGAAGCTTTCTTT.

The V call is TRBV7-8, the J call TRBJ1-1; 8 positions match TRBD1. The germline gives CDR1 SGHVS, CDR2 FQNEAQ. The CDR3 runs 15 residues. Germline trimming cut 5 bases from V and 3 bases from J; bases unmatched to any gene: 8. CDR3 sequence (DNA): TGTGCCAGCAGCAGAGTAACAGGGGGGTACACTGAAGCTTTCTTT. Translating gives CASSRVTGGYTEAFF.

This clone was detected only a few times. The rearrangement uses TRBV19 and TRBJ2-3, with TRBD2 matching 8 bases. The ends lost 5 bases at V and 2 bases at J; junction bases unmatched: 12. This CDR3 has 17 amino acids. Germline assignment: CDR1 LNHDA and CDR2 SQIVND (reference sequence). In nucleotides, the CDR3 is TGTGCCAGTAGTCGTGGTCGGGGGGGCGAGACCACAGATACGCAGTATTTT. It codes for CASSRGRGGETTDTQYF.

The genes are TRBV18 and TRBJ2-3; 8 bases are a match to TRBD2. The CDR3 covers 17 residues. CDR1 KGHSH and CDR2 LQKENI come from the germline V gene. J lost 0 bases, V lost 3 bases, and 8 bases had no gene match. CDR3 nucleotide sequence: TGTGCCAGCTCACCCTTCATAGCGGGGACAAGCACAGATACGCAGTATTTT. Its protein is CASSPFIAGTSTDTQYF.

The V gene is TRBV5-4, the J gene TRBJ2-2; D ambiguous. Deletions cut 4 bases from V and 6 bases from J, with 13 bases between. Per germline, CDR1 SGHNT and CDR2 YYREEE (reference sequence). The CDR3 runs 14 residues. The CDR3 loop is CASSPRGIPGELFF. The CDR3 bases are TGTGCCAGCAGCCCTCGCGGAATCCCCGGGGAGCTGTTTTTT.

V and J are TRBV10-3 and TRBJ1-1; 10 positions match TRBD1. Germline CDR1 ENHRY, CDR2 SYGVKD. The ends lost 7 bases at V and 4 bases at J; junction bases unmatched: 12. CDR3 length: 16 residues. This CDR3 is CAITSSLTGGITEAFF. CDR3 nucleotides: TGTGCCATCACCTCCTCTTTGACAGGGGGCATCACTGAAGCTTTCTTT.

This clone has only one observation. The chain combines TRBV28 with TRBJ1-3; D is ambiguous. Germline-derived CDR1 and CDR2 are MDHEN and SYDVKM. CDR3 size: 15 residues. Between the trimmed V and J ends, which lost 2 bases and 1 base, there was a span of 9 bases. The DNA for the CDR3 is TGTGCCAGCAGTTTAGACGGATTTTCTGGAAACACCATATATTTT. It is translated as CASSLDGFSGNTIYF.

The chain employs TRBV10-1 and TRBJ2-7; 10 bases match TRBD1. Trimming removed 4 bases from V and 0 bases from J; junction bases left unmatched: 6. Germline CDR1 WNHNN, CDR2 SYGVQD (reference sequence). There are 16 residues in the CDR3. CDR3 loop: CASSGTGGPSSYEQYF. CDR3 DNA: TGCGCCAGCAGTGGGACAGGGGGACCAAGCTCCTACGAGCAGTACTTC.

The chain employs TRBV19 and TRBJ1-2, with TRBD1 as a possible D gene (6 bases). The V gene lost 1 base and the J gene lost 4 bases, with 19 bases spanning the gap. Per the germline V gene, CDR1 is LNHDA and CDR2 is SQIVND (reference sequence). There are 17 residues in the CDR3. The CDR3 sequence: CASSIVLPRTVGYGYTF. The DNA for the CDR3 is TGTGCCAGTAGTATAGTTCTACCCCGGACAGTTGGCTATGGCTACACCTTC.

This chain links TRBV4-3 with TRBJ2-2; no reliable D call. Germline V CDR1 and CDR2: LGHNA, YSLEER. Trimming removed 1 base from V and 0 bases from J, with 6 bases in between. The CDR3 is made up of 15 amino acids. The CDR3 loop is CASSQGRANTGELFF. The CDR3 DNA sequence: TGCGCCAGCAGCCAAGGGAGAGCGAACACCGGGGAGCTGTTTTTT.

The CDR3 DNA reads as TGCGCCAGCAGCACGAGAGTCCCGGAGACAGATACGCAGTATTTT. Translation gives CASSTRVPETDTQYF. The V gene is TRBV5-1, the J gene TRBJ2-3, with unresolved D. V was shortened by 4 bases and J by 3 bases, with 15 bases between the two germline ends. Germline CDR1 SGHRS, CDR2 YFSETQ. This CDR3 is 15 amino acids long.

V usage is TRBV7-9 and J usage is TRBJ2-3; D ambiguous. The CDR3 is 15 amino acids. V was clipped by 5 bases and J by 4 bases, with 16 bases between them. The germline gives CDR1 SEHNR, CDR2 FQNEAQ (reference sequence). CDR3: CASSPTIGLADTQYF. The CDR3 nucleotides read TGTGCCAGCAGCCCCACGATAGGCCTCGCAGATACGCAGTATTTT.